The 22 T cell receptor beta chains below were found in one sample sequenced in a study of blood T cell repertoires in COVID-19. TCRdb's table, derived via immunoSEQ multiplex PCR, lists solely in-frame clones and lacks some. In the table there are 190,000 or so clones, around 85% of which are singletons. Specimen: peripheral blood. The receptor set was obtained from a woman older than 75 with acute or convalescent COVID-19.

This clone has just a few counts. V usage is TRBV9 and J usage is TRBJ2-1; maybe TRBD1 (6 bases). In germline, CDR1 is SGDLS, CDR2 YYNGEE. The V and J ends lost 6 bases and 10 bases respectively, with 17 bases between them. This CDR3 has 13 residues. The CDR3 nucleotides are TGTGCCAGCACCTCGGGACCTAGGGGGGAGCAGTTCTTC. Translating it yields CASTSGPRGEQFF.

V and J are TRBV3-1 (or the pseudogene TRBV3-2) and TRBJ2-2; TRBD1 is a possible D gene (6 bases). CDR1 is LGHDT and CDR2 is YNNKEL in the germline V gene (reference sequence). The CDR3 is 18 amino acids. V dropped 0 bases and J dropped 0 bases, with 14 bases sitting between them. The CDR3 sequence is CASSQDHGTGTNTGELFF. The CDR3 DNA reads TGTGCCAGCAGCCAAGATCATGGTACAGGGACGAACACCGGGGAGCTGTTTTTT.

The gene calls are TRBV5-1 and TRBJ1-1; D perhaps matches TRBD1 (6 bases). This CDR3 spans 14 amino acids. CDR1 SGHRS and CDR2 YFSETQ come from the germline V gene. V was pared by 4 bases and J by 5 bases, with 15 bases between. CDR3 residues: CASSVLGGRTEAFF. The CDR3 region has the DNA TGCGCCAGCAGCGTGCTGGGGGGGCGTACTGAAGCTTTCTTT.

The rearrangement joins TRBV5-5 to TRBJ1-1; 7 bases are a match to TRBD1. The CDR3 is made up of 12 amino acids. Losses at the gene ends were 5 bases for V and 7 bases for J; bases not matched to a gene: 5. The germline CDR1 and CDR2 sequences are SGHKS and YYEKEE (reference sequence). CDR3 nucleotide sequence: TGTGCCAGCAGACAGGGGACGGGTGAAGCTTTCTTT. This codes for CASRQGTGEAFF.

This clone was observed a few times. CDR3 DNA sequence: TGTGCCAGCACGGTACAGGGGGCGCCGCACGGGGAGCTGTTTTTT. This encodes CASTVQGAPHGELFF. The chain carries TRBV2 and TRBJ2-2; 9 nucleotides align to TRBD1. The CDR3 runs to 15 residues. V lost 7 bases, J lost 7 bases, and 10 bases stayed unmatched. Looked up from germline, CDR1 is SNHLY and CDR2 is FYNNEI.

Written as DNA, the CDR3 is TGCGCCAGCAGCTTTAAACAGGAGGGTACTGAAGCTTTCTTT. Translation gives CASSFKQEGTEAFF. V and J are TRBV5-1 and TRBJ1-1; D possibly corresponds to TRBD1 (5 bases). Between the trimmed V and J ends, which lost 2 bases and 5 bases, there was a span of 13 bases. Germline V lookup: CDR1 SGHRS, CDR2 YFSETQ. The CDR3 sequence is 14 residues long.

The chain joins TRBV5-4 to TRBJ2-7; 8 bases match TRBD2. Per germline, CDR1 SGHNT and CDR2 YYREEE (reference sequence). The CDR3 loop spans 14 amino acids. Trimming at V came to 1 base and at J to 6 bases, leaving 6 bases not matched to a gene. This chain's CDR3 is CASSLRAGGREQYF. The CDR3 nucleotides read TGTGCCAGCAGCTTGCGGGCGGGGGGCCGCGAGCAGTACTTC. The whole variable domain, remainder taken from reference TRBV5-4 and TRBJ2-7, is ETGVTQSPTHLIKTRGQQVTLRCSSQSGHNTVSWYQQALGQGPQFIFQYYREEENGRGNFPPRFSGLQFPNYSSELNVNALELDDSALYLCASSLRAGGREQYFGPGTRLTVT.

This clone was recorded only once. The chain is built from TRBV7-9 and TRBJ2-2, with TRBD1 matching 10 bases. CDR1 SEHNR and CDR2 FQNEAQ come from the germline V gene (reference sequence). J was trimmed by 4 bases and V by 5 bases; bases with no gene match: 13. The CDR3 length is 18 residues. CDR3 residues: CASSRSAGTGVSTGELFF. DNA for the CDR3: TGTGCCAGCAGCAGAAGTGCCGGGACAGGGGTTAGCACCGGGGAGCTGTTTTTT.

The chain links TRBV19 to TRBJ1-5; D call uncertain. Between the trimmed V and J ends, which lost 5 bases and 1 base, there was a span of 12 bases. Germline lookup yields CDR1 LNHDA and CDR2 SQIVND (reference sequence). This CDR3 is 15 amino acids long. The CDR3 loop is CASSWSVRSNQPQHF. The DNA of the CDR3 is TGTGCCAGTAGTTGGTCAGTTCGAAGCAATCAGCCCCAGCATTTT.

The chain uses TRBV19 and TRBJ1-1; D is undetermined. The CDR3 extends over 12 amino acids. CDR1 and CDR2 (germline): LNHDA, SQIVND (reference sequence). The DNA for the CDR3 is TGTGTCGCTGGCCGGGTTGGCACTGAAGCTTTCTTT. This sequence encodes CVAGRVGTEAFF. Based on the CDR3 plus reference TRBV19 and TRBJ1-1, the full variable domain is DGGITQSPKYLFRKEGQNVTLSCEQNLNHDAMYWYRQDPGQGLRLIYYSQIVNDFQKGDIAEGYSVSREKKESFPLTVTSAQKNPTAFYLCVAGRVGTEAFFGQGTRLTVV.

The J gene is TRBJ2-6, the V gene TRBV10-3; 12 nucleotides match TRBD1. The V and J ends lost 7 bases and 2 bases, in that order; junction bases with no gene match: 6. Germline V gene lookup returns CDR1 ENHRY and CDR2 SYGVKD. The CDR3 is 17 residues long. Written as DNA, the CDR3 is TGTGCCATCATGCGGGACAGGGGGCAAACTGGGGCCAACGTCCTGACTTTC. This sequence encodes CAIMRDRGQTGANVLTF.

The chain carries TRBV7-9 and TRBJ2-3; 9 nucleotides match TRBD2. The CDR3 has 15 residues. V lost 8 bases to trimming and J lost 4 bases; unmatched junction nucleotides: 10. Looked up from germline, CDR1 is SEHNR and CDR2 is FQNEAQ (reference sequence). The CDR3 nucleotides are TGTGCCAGCGGGGTCGGCGGGGGGGCATCAGATACGCAGTATTTT. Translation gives CASGVGGGASDTQYF.

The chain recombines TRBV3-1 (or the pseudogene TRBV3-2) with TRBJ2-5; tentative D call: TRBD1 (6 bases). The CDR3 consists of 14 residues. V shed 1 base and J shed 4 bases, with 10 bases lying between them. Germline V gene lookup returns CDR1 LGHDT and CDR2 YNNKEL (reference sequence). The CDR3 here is CASSQGGLVETQYF. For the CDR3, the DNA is TGTGCCAGCAGCCAAGGGGGGCTGGTAGAGACCCAGTACTTC.

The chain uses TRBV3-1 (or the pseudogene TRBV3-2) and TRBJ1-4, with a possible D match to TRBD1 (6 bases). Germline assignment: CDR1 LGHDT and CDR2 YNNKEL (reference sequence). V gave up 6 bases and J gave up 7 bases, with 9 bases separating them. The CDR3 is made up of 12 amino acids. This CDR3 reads CASRGTLEKLFF. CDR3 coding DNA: TGTGCCAGCAGAGGGACACTTGAAAAACTGTTTTTT.

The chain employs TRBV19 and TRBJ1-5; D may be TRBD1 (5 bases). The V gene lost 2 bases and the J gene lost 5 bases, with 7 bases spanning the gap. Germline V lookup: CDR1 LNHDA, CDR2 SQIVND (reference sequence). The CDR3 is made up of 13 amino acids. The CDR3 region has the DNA TGTGCCAGTAGTATATCGGGGGATCAGCCCCAGCATTTT. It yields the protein CASSISGDQPQHF.

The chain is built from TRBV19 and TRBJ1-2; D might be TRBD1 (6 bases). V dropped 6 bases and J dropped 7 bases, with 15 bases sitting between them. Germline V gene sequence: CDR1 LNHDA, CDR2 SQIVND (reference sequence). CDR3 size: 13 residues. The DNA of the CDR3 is TGTGCCAGTAGCCCCGTACAGGGCTCTGGCTACACCTTC. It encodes CASSPVQGSGYTF.

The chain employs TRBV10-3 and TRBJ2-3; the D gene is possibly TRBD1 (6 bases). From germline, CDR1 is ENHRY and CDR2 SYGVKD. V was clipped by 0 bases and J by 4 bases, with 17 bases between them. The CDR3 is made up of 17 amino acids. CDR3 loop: CAISESVQGPLADTQYF. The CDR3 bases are TGTGCCATCAGTGAGTCGGTCCAGGGGCCCCTCGCAGATACGCAGTATTTT.

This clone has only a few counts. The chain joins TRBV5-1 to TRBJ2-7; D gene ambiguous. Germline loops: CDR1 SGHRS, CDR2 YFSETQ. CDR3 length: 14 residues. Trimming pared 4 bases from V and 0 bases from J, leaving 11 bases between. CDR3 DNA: TGCGCCAGCAGCGCTTCACTTAGCTCCTACGAGCAGTACTTC. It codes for CASSASLSSYEQYF.

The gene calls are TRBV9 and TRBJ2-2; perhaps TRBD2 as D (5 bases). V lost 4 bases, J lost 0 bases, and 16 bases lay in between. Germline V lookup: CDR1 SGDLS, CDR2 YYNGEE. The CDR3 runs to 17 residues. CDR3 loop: CASSNPRGASNTGELFF. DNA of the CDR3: TGTGCCAGCAGCAACCCCCGGGGAGCCTCGAACACCGGGGAGCTGTTTTTT.

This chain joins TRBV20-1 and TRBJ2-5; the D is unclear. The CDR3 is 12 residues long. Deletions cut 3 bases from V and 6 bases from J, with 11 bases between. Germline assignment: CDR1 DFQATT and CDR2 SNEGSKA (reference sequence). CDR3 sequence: CSASGGQKTQYF. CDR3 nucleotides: TGCAGTGCTAGTGGTGGGCAGAAGACCCAGTACTTC.

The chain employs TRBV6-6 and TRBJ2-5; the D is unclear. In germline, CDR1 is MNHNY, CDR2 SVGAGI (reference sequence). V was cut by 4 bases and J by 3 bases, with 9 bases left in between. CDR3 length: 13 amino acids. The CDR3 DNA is TGTGCCAGCAGTTTTAACCTAAAAGAGACCCAGTACTTC. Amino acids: CASSFNLKETQYF.

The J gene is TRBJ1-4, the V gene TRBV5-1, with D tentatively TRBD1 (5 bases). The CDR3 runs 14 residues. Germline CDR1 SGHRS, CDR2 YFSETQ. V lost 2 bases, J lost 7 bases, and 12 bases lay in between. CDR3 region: CASSLGREAEKLFF. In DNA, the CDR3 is TGCGCCAGCAGCTTAGGCAGGGAGGCTGAAAAACTGTTTTTT.